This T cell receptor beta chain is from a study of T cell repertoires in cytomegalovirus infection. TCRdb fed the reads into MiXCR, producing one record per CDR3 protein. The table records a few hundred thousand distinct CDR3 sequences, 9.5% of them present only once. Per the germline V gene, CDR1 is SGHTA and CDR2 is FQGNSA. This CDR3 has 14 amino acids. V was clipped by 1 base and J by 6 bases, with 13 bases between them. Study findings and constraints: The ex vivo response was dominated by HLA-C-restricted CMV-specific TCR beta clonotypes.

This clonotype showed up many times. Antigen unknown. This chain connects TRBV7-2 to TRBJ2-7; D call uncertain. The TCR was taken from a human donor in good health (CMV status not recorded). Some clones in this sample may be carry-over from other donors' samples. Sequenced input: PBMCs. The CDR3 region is CASSLERAVGEQYF. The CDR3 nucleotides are TGTGCCAGCAGCTTAGAAAGGGCTGTGGGCGAGCAGTACTTC.